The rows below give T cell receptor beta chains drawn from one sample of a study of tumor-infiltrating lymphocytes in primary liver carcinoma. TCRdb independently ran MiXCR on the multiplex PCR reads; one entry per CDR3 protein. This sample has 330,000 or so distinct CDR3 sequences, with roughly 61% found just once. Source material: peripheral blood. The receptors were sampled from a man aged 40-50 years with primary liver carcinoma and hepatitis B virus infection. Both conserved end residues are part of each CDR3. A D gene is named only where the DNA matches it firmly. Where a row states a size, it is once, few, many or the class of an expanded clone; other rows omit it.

CDR3nt: TGCAGCGTTGAAATAGAACGTGAGACCTACGAGCAGTACTTC
CDR3aa: CSVEIERETYEQYF
d_gene: NA
v_gene: TRBV29-1
abundance: many
j_gene: TRBJ2-7

CDR3nt: TGTGCCAGCAGCCGAAAACTTATGGGGTCTAATGAAAAACTGTTTTTT
CDR3aa: CASSRKLMGSNEKLFF
d_gene: NA
v_gene: TRBV5-4
abundance: NA
j_gene: TRBJ1-4

CDR3nt: TGTGCCAGCAGCCGTAGGGACAGTCACCGAGAGACCCAGTACTTC
CDR3aa: CASSRRDSHRETQYF
d_gene: TRBD1
v_gene: TRBV11-2
abundance: NA
j_gene: TRBJ2-5

CDR3nt: TGTGCCAGCATCGGCGACACCGACCAACAGGCCCAGTACTTC
CDR3aa: CASIGDTDQQAQYF
d_gene: NA
v_gene: TRBV6-2/TRBV6-3
abundance: few
j_gene: TRBJ2-5

CDR3nt: TGTGCCAGCAGTCGCCAAGGGTATGGCTACACCTTC
CDR3aa: CASSRQGYGYTF
d_gene: NA
v_gene: TRBV6-5
abundance: NA
j_gene: TRBJ1-2

CDR3nt: TGTGCCAGCAGCCTGCCCAATCCCCCCTACGAGCAGCACTTC
CDR3aa: CASSLPNPPYEQHF
d_gene: NA
v_gene: TRBV28
abundance: once
j_gene: TRBJ2-7

CDR3nt: TGTGCCAGCCGTGGACGTTTGGGGGAGGGGAGCACAGATACGCAGTATTTT
CDR3aa: CASRGRLGEGSTDTQYF
d_gene: TRBD2
v_gene: TRBV28
abundance: NA
j_gene: TRBJ2-3

CDR3nt: TGTGCCAGCAGTTACCTCGATGAGCAGTTCTTC
CDR3aa: CASSYLDEQFF
d_gene: NA
v_gene: TRBV6-2/TRBV6-3
abundance: few
j_gene: TRBJ2-1

CDR3nt: TGCAGCGTTGAAGGGGAACCGGGTGAGCAGTTCTTC
CDR3aa: CSVEGEPGEQFF
d_gene: NA
v_gene: TRBV29-1
abundance: many
j_gene: TRBJ2-1

CDR3nt: TGTGTCAGCAGCCCCGGACTAGCGGGAGCGTGTGAGCAGTTCTTC
CDR3aa: CVSSPGLAGACEQFF
d_gene: TRBD2
v_gene: TRBV11-3
abundance: NA
j_gene: TRBJ2-1